Listed below are T cell receptor beta chains from one sample, sequenced in a study of blood T cells in healthy people across ages. TCRdb processed the 5' RACE reads anew with MiXCR; each CDR3 protein has one entry. The repertoire includes more than 900,000 distinct CDR3 sequences, under 35% of them detected once, and about a tenth sits in the top ten. These records were also assigned to another study, of T cells of mothers and their children.

Sequenced sample: blood. The receptor set was obtained from a woman aged 40 to 49 in good health. Both conserved end residues are part of each CDR3. A D gene is named only where the DNA matches it firmly. Size tells how often a clone was seen (once, few, many) or the class of an expanded clone, and some rows leave it out.

v_call	d_call	clone_size	j_call	cdr3_nt	cdr3_aa
TRBV30	NA	few	TRBJ2-7	TGTGCAGCGGGGCAGGACAGGGACTACGAGCAGTACTTC	CAAGQDRDYEQYF
TRBV14	TRBD1	NA	TRBJ2-4	TGTGCCAGCAGCCAATTGGACAGGGACATTCAGTACTTC	CASSQLDRDIQYF
TRBV20-1	NA	few	TRBJ2-7	TGCAGTGCTCGGACAGGTCGGGGGAACTACGAGCAGTACTTC	CSARTGRGNYEQYF
TRBV6-5	TRBD1	NA	TRBJ2-7	TGTGCCAGCAGACGAAACAGGGGCGAGCAGTACTTC	CASRRNRGEQYF
TRBV7-9	NA	NA	TRBJ2-7	TGTGCCAGCAGCTTAGAATGGCCCGGGGTGGGCTACGAGCAGTACTTC	CASSLEWPGVGYEQYF
TRBV7-8	TRBD2	NA	TRBJ2-7	TGTGCCAGCAGCTCGACTAGCGGGGGGGGCCCCTACGAGCAGTACTTC	CASSSTSGGGPYEQYF
TRBV12-3/TRBV12-4	TRBD1	once	TRBJ1-6	TGTGCCAGCAGTTCGGACAGGGGGAATAATTCACCCCTCCACTTT	CASSSDRGNNSPLHF
TRBV12-3/TRBV12-4	NA	NA	TRBJ1-2	TGTGCCAGCACCCTCCGTGGGGGGAACTATGGCTACACCTTC	CASTLRGGNYGYTF
TRBV11-2	NA	many	TRBJ2-5	TGTGCCAGCAGCTGGGGGGGGGCCGGAGAGACCCAGTACTTC	CASSWGGAGETQYF
TRBV20-1	NA	few	TRBJ1-1	TGCAGTGCTTTTAATACAGGTTACGGCGGAATCGCTGAAGCTTTCTTT	CSAFNTGYGGIAEAFF
TRBV20-1	TRBD1	NA	TRBJ2-3	TGCAGTGCTCCGGCTCGGGGACAGGGGGCTGATACGCAGTATTTT	CSAPARGQGADTQYF
TRBV5-1	NA	few	TRBJ1-1	TGCGCCAGCAGCTTGGAGACAGCGTGGAGAGCTTTCTTT	CASSLETAWRAFF
TRBV28	NA	few	TRBJ1-1	TGTGCCAGCAGTTTATCGTGGACAGTGAACACTGAAGCTTTCTTT	CASSLSWTVNTEAFF
TRBV4-3	NA	NA	TRBJ2-7	TGCGCCAGCAGCCAATCAAGGGAATGGGGGTATGGATACGAGCAGTACTTC	CASSQSREWGYGYEQYF
TRBV4-1	NA	NA	TRBJ1-1	TGCGCCAGCAGCCAAGACCACCGGGGAGGAACTGAAGCTTTCTTT	CASSQDHRGGTEAFF
TRBV27	NA	few	TRBJ1-5	TGTGCCAGCACCCTGAGAGGGGATTTTAGCAATCAGCCCCAGCATTTT	CASTLRGDFSNQPQHF
TRBV18	NA	NA	TRBJ2-7	TGTGCCAGCTCACCGGGAGCGGCTACATCCTACGAGCAGTACTTC	CASSPGAATSYEQYF
TRBV5-1	NA	once	TRBJ1-5	TGCGCCAGCAGCTGGGGTACAGGTAATCAGCCCCAGCATTTT	CASSWGTGNQPQHF
TRBV5-1	NA	few	TRBJ2-1	TGCGCCAGCAGCCTGGGCCTCCCAGGGTTTTATGGGGATGAGCAGTTCTTC	CASSLGLPGFYGDEQFF
TRBV27	NA	few	TRBJ2-1	TGTGCCAGCAGTTTCCAAGGACACAGGGACAATGAGCAGTTCTTC	CASSFQGHRDNEQFF
TRBV30	NA	NA	TRBJ1-1	TGTGCCTGGAATGGCCTCCCGGGAAGGGTTAACTTAGCTGAAGCTTTCTTT	CAWNGLPGRVNLAEAFF
TRBV7-2	NA	few	TRBJ2-3	TGTGCCAGCAGTTCCATTAGCGGAACAGATACGCAGTATTTT	CASSSISGTDTQYF
TRBV29-1	NA	once	TRBJ1-2	TGCAGCGTTTATATGGGACTGGGCCAGTCTAACTATGGCTACACCTTC	CSVYMGLGQSNYGYTF
TRBV5-1	TRBD1	NA	TRBJ1-1	TGCGCCAGCGGCTTGGGGACAGCGAACACTGAAGCTTTCTTT	CASGLGTANTEAFF
TRBV5-1	TRBD2	NA	TRBJ2-1	TGCGCCAGCAGCGCGATAGCGGGGGGAAAATACAATGAGCAGTTCTTC	CASSAIAGGKYNEQFF
TRBV6-5	NA	NA	TRBJ1-5	TGTGCCAGCAGTTACTCGATGCGCAGGGGTTGGAGCAATCAGCCCCAGCATTTT	CASSYSMRRGWSNQPQHF
TRBV9	NA	few	TRBJ2-1	TGTGCCAGCAGCGTAGCACTGACGAACTACAATGAGCAGTTCTTC	CASSVALTNYNEQFF
TRBV7-3	NA	NA	TRBJ2-5	TGTGCCAGCAGCAAAAGGACAGACTCCGAGACCCAGTACTTC	CASSKRTDSETQYF
TRBV12-3/TRBV12-4	NA	NA	TRBJ1-5	TGTGCCAGCAGTTCCGGGACGGGTGGTGAGCCCCAGCATTTT	CASSSGTGGEPQHF
TRBV20-1	NA	NA	TRBJ1-2	TGCAGTGCTAAAGCGTTCGGCTACACCTTC	CSAKAFGYTF
TRBV29-1	TRBD1	many	TRBJ2-7	TGCAGCGTTACGGGACAGGGGGTAAGCTCCTACGAGCAGTACTTC	CSVTGQGVSSYEQYF